These T cell receptor beta chains were read from a single sample in a study of blood T cell repertoires in COVID-19. Libraries were prepared by immunoSEQ multiplex PCR; TCRdb keeps only in-frame clonotypes and omits some of them. The sample includes 150,000 or so clones, 83% seen only once; the top ten take 3.6%. The specimen was PBMCs or T cells enriched from blood (not recorded which). Receptors were obtained from a woman aged 50 to 60 in a cohort exposed to, infected with or recovered from COVID-19 (not recorded which). Both conserved end residues are part of each CDR3. D genes are given only for firm matches. The listing skips clone size in some rows; elsewhere it reads once, few, many or a size class.

TRBJ2-5	TRBV5-1	.	.	CASSLKISQETQYF	TGCGCCAGCAGCTTGAAGATCAGCCAAGAGACCCAGTACTTC
TRBJ1-1	TRBV29-1	TRBD1	once	CSVGGSDRVFGAFF	TGCAGCGTTGGGGGATCGGACAGGGTGTTTGGAGCTTTCTTT
TRBJ1-5	TRBV10-3	.	.	CAIREDSLNQPQHF	TGTGCCATCCGAGAGGACTCCTTGAATCAGCCCCAGCATTTT
TRBJ1-1	TRBV3-1/TRBV3-2	.	.	CASSPRAGENTEAFF	TGTGCCAGCAGCCCCAGGGCGGGGGAGAACACTGAAGCTTTCTTT
TRBJ1-5	TRBV19	.	.	CASSILGSNQPQHF	TGTGCCAGTAGTATCTTGGGCAGTAATCAGCCCCAGCATTTT
TRBJ2-5	TRBV7-2	TRBD2	.	CASSSSGGAAETQYF	TGTGCCAGCAGCTCTAGCGGGGGGGCAGCAGAGACCCAGTACTTC
TRBJ2-2	TRBV5-1	.	.	CASSLDTNTGELFF	TGCGCCAGCAGCCTGGACACGAACACCGGGGAGCTGTTTTTT
TRBJ2-5	TRBV19	TRBD1	.	CASSISGDRVAETQYF	TGTGCCAGTAGTATATCTGGGGACAGGGTCGCAGAGACCCAGTACTTC
TRBJ2-1	TRBV5-1	.	.	CASSSMSSYNEQFF	TGCGCCAGCAGCTCAATGAGCTCCTACAATGAGCAGTTCTTC
TRBJ1-2	TRBV9	TRBD1	few	CASSVGTESNYGYTF	TGTGCCAGCAGCGTCGGGACAGAAAGTAACTATGGCTACACCTTC
TRBJ1-5	TRBV28	.	.	CASSLGGLEQPQHF	TGTGCCAGCAGTTTGGGGGGGCTAGAACAGCCCCAGCATTTT
TRBJ1-6	TRBV10-3	TRBD1	.	CAIGQGNSPLHF	TGTGCCATCGGACAGGGGAATTCACCCCTCCACTTT
TRBJ2-3	TRBV7-2	.	.	CASSARGDTQYF	TGTGCCAGCAGCGCAAGGGGTGATACGCAGTATTTT
TRBJ2-2	TRBV19	.	once	CASKTTGPGELFF	TGTGCCAGTAAGACTACCGGTCCCGGGGAGCTGTTTTTT
TRBJ2-3	TRBV7-8	.	.	CASSLGPHPGTDTQYF	TGTGCCAGCAGCTTAGGCCCACACCCCGGCACAGATACGCAGTATTTT
TRBJ1-2	TRBV18	.	.	CASSPNQAVYGYTF	TGTGCCAGCTCACCAAATCAGGCAGTCTATGGCTACACCTTC
TRBJ2-4	TRBV12-2	.	.	CASQALAKNIQYF	TGTGCAAGCCAAGCCCTAGCCAAAAACATTCAGTACTTC
TRBJ2-5	TRBV5-4	.	.	CASSLAGSLGETQYF	TGTGCCAGCAGCTTGGCAGGTAGTCTTGGAGAGACCCAGTACTTC
TRBJ2-7	TRBV7-2	TRBD2	.	CASSLARGSEQYF	TGTGCCAGCAGCTTAGCGCGGGGGTCCGAGCAGTACTTC
TRBJ2-1	TRBV5-4	.	.	CASSHQGGSYNEQFF	TGTGCCAGCAGTCACCAGGGGGGCTCCTACAATGAGCAGTTCTTC
TRBJ2-3	TRBV28	TRBD2	.	CASRMSGGETDTQYF	TGTGCCAGCAGGATGAGCGGGGGGGAAACAGATACGCAGTATTTT
TRBJ2-1	TRBV6-1	TRBD2	.	CASSELAGAGYEQFF	TGTGCCAGCAGTGAATTGGCGGGAGCGGGGTATGAGCAGTTCTTC
TRBJ2-5	TRBV28	TRBD2	.	CASISGEGRYWETQYF	TGTGCCAGCATCTCCGGGGAGGGACGATATTGGGAGACCCAGTACTTC
TRBJ2-7	TRBV4-1	TRBD1	.	CASSHPGQATYEQYF	TGCGCCAGCAGCCACCCGGGACAGGCCACCTACGAGCAGTACTTC
TRBJ1-4	TRBV18	.	few	CASSGGPKNEKLFF	TGTGCCAGCTCCGGGGGACCGAAAAATGAAAAACTGTTTTTT
TRBJ1-1	TRBV5-1	.	.	CASSPSVNTEAFF	TGCGCCAGCAGCCCCTCGGTGAACACTGAAGCTTTCTTT